The source of this TCR beta chain is a study of T cell responses to AZD1222 COVID-19 vaccine. The CDR3 extends over 15 amino acids. Trimming removed 1 base from V and 4 bases from J, with 11 bases in between. Germline CDR1 is MNHEY and CDR2 is SMNVEV (reference sequence). Points from the study as a whole: Nearly half of unique spike-specific TCRs reportedly avoided B.1.351 and B.1.1.7 mutated regions.

This clone turned up a few times. Antigen unknown. TCRdb keeps only in-frame clones here, not all; method: immunoSEQ multiplex PCR. The sample yields roughly 130,000 clones, 85% to 90% seen once. The sample in question was peripheral blood, obtained on day 0 of AZD1222 vaccination. The clonotype was recovered from an adult in good health. The J gene is TRBJ1-5, the V gene TRBV27; D not certain. CDR3 residues: CASSLFATPNQPQHF. The CDR3 nucleotides read TGTGCCAGCAGTTTATTTGCGACACCGAATCAGCCCCAGCATTTT.